The source of this T cell receptor beta chain is a study of T cell repertoires in cytomegalovirus infection. TCRdb passed the reads through MiXCR, listing each CDR3 protein once. Of about 740,000 distinct CDR3 sequences in the sample, approximately 40% are singletons; the top ten hold 2.5% to 3.5%. There are 16 residues in the CDR3. The V end lost 6 bases, the J end lost 9 bases, and 21 bases lay between the germline ends. In germline, CDR1 is SNHLY, CDR2 FYNNEI. Study outcomes and limitations: Dominating the ex vivo response were HLA-C-restricted CMV-specific TCR beta clonotypes. Cumulative public TCR beta family frequency identified carriers of CMV plus the relevant HLA.

This clonotype was counted only a few times. Its antigen is unidentified. The gene calls are TRBV2 and TRBJ1-6; D not certain. This sequence originates from a human donor in good health (CMV status not recorded). Some clones in this sample may be carry-over from other donors' samples. Material for sequencing was PBMCs. The CDR3 sequence: CASRGEEARRSSPLHF. CDR3 DNA sequence: TGTGCCAGCAGAGGTGAGGAGGCCCGGCGGAGTTCACCCCTCCACTTT.